This T cell receptor beta chain was obtained from a study of response to subunit inactivated influenza vaccine. Study conclusions and caveats: Authors proposed each seasonal influenza vaccination draws in few new T cells.

This clonotype was recorded at least ten times. The antigen is unknown. TCRdb called the RT-PCR reads again in MiXCR, with one record for every CDR3 protein. The top ten hold about 7.4% of the sample, which has about 650,000 distinct CDR3 sequences, around 15% seen once. This sequence originates from a man aged 50-59 years who received an inactivated influenza vaccine. This specimen consisted of PBMCs from blood, obtained 14 to 15 days before vaccination.

The CDR3: CASSLSDRKGTEAFF. CDR3 in DNA: TGCGCCAGCAGCCTCTCCGACAGAAAGGGGACTGAAGCTTTCTTT. V usage is TRBV4-1 and J usage is TRBJ1-1, with D maybe TRBD1 (5 bases). Deletions cut 4 bases from V and 5 bases from J, with 17 bases between. Per the germline V gene, CDR1 is MGHRA and CDR2 is YSYEKL. This CDR3 comprises 15 residues.